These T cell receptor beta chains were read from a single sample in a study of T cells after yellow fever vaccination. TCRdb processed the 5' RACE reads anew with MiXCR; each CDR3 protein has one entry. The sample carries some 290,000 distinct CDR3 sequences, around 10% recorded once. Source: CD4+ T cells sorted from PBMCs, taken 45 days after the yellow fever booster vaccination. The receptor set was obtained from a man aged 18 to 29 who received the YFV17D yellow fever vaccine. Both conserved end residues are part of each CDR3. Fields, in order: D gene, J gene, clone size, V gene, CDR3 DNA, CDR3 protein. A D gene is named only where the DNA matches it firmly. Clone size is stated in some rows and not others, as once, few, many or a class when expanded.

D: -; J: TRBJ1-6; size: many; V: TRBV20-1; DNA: TGCAGTGCTCCTTCATCGGGGTCAGGGATGGATTCACCCCTCCACTTT; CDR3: CSAPSSGSGMDSPLHF
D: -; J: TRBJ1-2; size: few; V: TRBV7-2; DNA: TGTGCCAGCAGCGATCAGGGACGCTATGGCTACACCTTC; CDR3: CASSDQGRYGYTF
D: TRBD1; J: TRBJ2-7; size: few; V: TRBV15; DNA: TGTGCCACCAGCAGGAAAGACTCGACAGGGGTAAACGAGCAGTACTTC; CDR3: CATSRKDSTGVNEQYF
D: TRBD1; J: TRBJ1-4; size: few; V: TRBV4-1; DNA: TGCGCCAGCAGCCAAGCGGGACAGGCCTTTGTTAATGAAAAACTGTTTTTT; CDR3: CASSQAGQAFVNEKLFF
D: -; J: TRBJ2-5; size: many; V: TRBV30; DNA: TGTGCCTGGAGTGTACAGGGTGAGACCCAGTACTTC; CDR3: CAWSVQGETQYF
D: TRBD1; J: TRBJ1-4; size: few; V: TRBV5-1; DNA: TGCGCCAGCAGCTCGGGACAGCCCTCGGAAAAACTGTTTTTT; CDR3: CASSSGQPSEKLFF
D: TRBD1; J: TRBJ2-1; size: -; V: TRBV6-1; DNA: TGTGCCAGCACTAAGGACAGGCACAATGAGCAGTTCTTC; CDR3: CASTKDRHNEQFF
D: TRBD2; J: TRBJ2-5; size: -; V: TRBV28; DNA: TGTGCCAGCAGGGGGACTAGCGGGGGTTTTGAGACCCAGTACTTC; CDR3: CASRGTSGGFETQYF
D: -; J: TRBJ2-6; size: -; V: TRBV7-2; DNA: TGTGCCAGCAGCTCCTATAGCCTCGGGGCCAACGTCCTGACTTTC; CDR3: CASSSYSLGANVLTF
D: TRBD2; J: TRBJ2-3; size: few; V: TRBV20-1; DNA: TGCAGTGCTGACCCCGGGACTAGCGGGGGGACGGATACGCAGTATTTT; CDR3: CSADPGTSGGTDTQYF
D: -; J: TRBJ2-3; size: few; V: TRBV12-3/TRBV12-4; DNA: TGTGCCAGCGCACTAGCTAATACGCAGTATTTT; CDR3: CASALANTQYF
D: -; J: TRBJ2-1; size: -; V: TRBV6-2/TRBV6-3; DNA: TGTGCCAGCAGCGACCGGTACGAGTCCTACAATGAGCAGTTCTTC; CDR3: CASSDRYESYNEQFF
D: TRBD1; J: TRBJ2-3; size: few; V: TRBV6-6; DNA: TGTGCCAGCAGTTATTCGGGACAGGGGATCGGATATACGCAGTATTTT; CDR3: CASSYSGQGIGYTQYF
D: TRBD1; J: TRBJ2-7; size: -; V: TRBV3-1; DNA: TGTGCCAGCAGCCGATATTCCGGGACAGGGGCGTCCTACGAGCAGTACTTC; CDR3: CASSRYSGTGASYEQYF
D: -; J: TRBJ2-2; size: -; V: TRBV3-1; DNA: TGTGCCAGCAGCCATGTTACAACCGGGGAGCTGTTTTTT; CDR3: CASSHVTTGELFF
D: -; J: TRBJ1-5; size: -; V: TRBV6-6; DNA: TGTGCCAGCAGTACAGGGTCGGTTCAGCCCCAGCATTTT; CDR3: CASSTGSVQPQHF
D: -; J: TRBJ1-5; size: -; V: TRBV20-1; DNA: TGCAGTGCTAGAGATCGGGGGGCAGGGAGTACCAATCAGCCCCAGCATTTT; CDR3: CSARDRGAGSTNQPQHF
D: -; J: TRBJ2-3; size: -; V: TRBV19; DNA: TGTGCCAGTAGTATTGGGCCAGATACGCAGTATTTT; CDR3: CASSIGPDTQYF
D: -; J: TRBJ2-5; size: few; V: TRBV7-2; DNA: TGTGCCAGCAGCTCGGGGCACCTTGGGACCCAGTACTTC; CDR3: CASSSGHLGTQYF
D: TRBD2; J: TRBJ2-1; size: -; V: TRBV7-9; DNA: TGTGCCAGCAGCTCACACCTACTAGCGGGGGGACGGTTCTTC; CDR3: CASSSHLLAGGRFF
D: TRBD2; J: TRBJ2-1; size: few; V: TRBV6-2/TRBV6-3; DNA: TGTGCCAGCGATCCCTCGAGGACTAGCGGGGGGCCACACTACAATGAGCAGTTCTTC; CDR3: CASDPSRTSGGPHYNEQFF
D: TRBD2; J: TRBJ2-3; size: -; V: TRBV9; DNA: TGTGCCAGCAGCGCCCAGGGACTAGGTGAAACAGATACGCAGTATTTT; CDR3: CASSAQGLGETDTQYF
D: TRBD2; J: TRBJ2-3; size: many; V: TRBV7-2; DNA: TGTGCCAGCAGCCTCACGGGGGGGCCAGGAGATACGCAGTATTTT; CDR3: CASSLTGGPGDTQYF
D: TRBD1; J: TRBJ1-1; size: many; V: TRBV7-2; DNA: TGTGCCAGCAGCTCCGGGACAGGCCTTGAAGCTTTCTTT; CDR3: CASSSGTGLEAFF
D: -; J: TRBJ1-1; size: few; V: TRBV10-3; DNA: TGTGCCATCAGTGTAACGTTGGAGACTGAAGCTTTCTTT; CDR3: CAISVTLETEAFF
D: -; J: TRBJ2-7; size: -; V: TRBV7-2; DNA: TGTGCCAGCAGCCCGCGACAGAGGTCCGAGCAGTACTTC; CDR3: CASSPRQRSEQYF
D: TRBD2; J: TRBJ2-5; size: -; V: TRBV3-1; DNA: TGTGCCAGCAGCCAGGGAACGAGCGGGGTTGAGACCCAGTACTTC; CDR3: CASSQGTSGVETQYF
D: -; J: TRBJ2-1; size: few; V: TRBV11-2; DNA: TGTGCCAGCCAATCTGGCGGGGCCTACAATGAGCAGTTCTTC; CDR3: CASQSGGAYNEQFF
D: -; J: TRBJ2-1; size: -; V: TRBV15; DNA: TGTGCCACCAGCAAGGGGGAGTTCTACAATGAGCAGTTCTTC; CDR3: CATSKGEFYNEQFF
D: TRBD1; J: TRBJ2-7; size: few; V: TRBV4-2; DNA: TGTGCCAGCAGCCAAGTTGGACAGGGGGTATCCTACGAGCAGTACTTC; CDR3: CASSQVGQGVSYEQYF
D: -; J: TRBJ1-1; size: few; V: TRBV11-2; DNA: TGTGCCAGCAGCCTTCGGTGGGGCGGCACTGAAGCTTTCTTT; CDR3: CASSLRWGGTEAFF
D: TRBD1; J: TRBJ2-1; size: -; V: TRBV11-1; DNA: TGTGCCAGCACCCCCGGGAAGGGGGCGAACAATGAGCAGTTCTTC; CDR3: CASTPGKGANNEQFF
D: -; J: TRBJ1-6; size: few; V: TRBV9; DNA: TGTGCCAGCAGCGTAGCCCATAATTCACCCCTCCACTTT; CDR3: CASSVAHNSPLHF
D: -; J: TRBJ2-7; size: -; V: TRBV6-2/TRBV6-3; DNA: TGTGCCAGCAGTCTCGGACAGCCCTCCTACGAGCAGTACTTC; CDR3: CASSLGQPSYEQYF
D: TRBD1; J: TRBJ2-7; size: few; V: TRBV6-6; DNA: TGTGCCAGCAGCCCGGACAGGATCCACGAGCAGTACTTC; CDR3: CASSPDRIHEQYF
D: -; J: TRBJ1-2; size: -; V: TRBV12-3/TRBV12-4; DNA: TGTGCCAGCAGTTTACAGGGCCCCGATGGCTACACCTTC; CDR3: CASSLQGPDGYTF
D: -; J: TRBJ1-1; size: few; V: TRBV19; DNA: TGTGCCAGTATCCGTTGGCAGGGGATCGGGAACACTGAAGCTTTCTTT; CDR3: CASIRWQGIGNTEAFF
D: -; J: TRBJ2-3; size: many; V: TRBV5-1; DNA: TGCGCCAGCAGCGTTGAAGATACGCAGTATTTT; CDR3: CASSVEDTQYF
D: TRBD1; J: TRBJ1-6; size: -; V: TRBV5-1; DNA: TGCGCCAGCAGGAAGGGACAGCCCAATAATTCACCCCTCCACTTT; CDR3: CASRKGQPNNSPLHF
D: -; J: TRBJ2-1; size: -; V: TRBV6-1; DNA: TGTGCCAGCAGTGAAGGCCCGCTCCTTGGGCAGTTCTTC; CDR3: CASSEGPLLGQFF
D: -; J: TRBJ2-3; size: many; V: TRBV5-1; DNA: TGCGCCAGCAGCTTCATGGATACGCAGTATTTT; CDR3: CASSFMDTQYF
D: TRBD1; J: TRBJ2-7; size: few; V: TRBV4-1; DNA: TGCGCCAGCAGCCCGACAGGGGCCTACGAGCAGTACTTC; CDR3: CASSPTGAYEQYF
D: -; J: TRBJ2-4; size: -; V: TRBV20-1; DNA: TGCAGTGCGAGTGGGGGGACAACTAAACAAAACATTCAGTACTTC; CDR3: CSASGGTTKQNIQYF
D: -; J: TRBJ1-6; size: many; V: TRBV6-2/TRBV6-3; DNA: TGTGCCAGCAGTTACCAGCCGGGCTCCGGCCTCCACTTT; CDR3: CASSYQPGSGLHF
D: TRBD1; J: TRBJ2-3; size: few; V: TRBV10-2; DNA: TGCGCCAGCAGGGAAGACAGGGGCACAGATACGCAGTATTTT; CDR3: CASREDRGTDTQYF
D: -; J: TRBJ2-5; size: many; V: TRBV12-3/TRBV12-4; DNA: TGTGCCAGCAGTTTAGGGTCATTCCAAGAGACCCAGTACTTC; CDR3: CASSLGSFQETQYF
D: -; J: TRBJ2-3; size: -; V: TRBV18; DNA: TGTGCCAGCTCACCACCCAACGTGGTTACAGATACGCAGTATTTT; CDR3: CASSPPNVVTDTQYF
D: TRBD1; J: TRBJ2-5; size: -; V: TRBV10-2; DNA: TGCGCCAGCAGGGGACAGGGAAGGGAGACCCAGTACTTC; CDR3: CASRGQGRETQYF
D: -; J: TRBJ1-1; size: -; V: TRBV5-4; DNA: TGTGCCAGCAGCTTGGGGGGCTGGGGCACTGAAGCTTTCTTT; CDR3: CASSLGGWGTEAFF
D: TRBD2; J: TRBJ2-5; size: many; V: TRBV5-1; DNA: TGCGCCAGCAGCTTGGCGGGGACTAGCGTACAAGAGACCCAGTACTTC; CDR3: CASSLAGTSVQETQYF
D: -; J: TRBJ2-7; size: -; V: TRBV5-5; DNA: TGTGCCAGCAGCTCGGGGTCCACCTACGAGCAGTACTTC; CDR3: CASSSGSTYEQYF
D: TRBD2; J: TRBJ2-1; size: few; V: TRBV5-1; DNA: TGCGCCAGCAGCGGATGGGGACTAGCGGAAAATGAGCAGTTCTTC; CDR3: CASSGWGLAENEQFF
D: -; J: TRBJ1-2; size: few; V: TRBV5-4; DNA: TGTGCCAGCAGCCCGGGGACGGCCAGGGAAACATATGGCTACACCTTC; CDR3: CASSPGTARETYGYTF
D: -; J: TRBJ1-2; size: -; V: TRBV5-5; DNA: TGTGCCAGCAGCTCGCCTGGGCAGGAGGAAGCGGTTTATGGCTACACCTTC; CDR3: CASSSPGQEEAVYGYTF
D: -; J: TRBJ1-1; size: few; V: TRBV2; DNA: TGTGCCAGCCTGCGGCCCGGGGGCGGATTGCAAGCTTTCTTT; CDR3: CASLRPGGGLQAFF
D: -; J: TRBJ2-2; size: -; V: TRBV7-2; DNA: TGTGCCAGCAGCCGAGGGCACACCGGGGAGCTGTTTTTT; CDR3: CASSRGHTGELFF
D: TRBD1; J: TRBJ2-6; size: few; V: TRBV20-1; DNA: TGCAGTGCTCGGGACAGGGGACGTTCTGCTGGGGCCAACGTCCTGACTTTC; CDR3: CSARDRGRSAGANVLTF
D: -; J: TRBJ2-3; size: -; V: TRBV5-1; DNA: TGCGCCAGCAGCTTATCCCCCGGGGGGCAAACACATACGCAGTATTTT; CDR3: CASSLSPGGQTHTQYF
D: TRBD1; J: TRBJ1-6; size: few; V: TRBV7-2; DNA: TGTGCCAGCAGCTCCCGGACAGGGATGGCTTCACCCCTCCACTTT; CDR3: CASSSRTGMASPLHF
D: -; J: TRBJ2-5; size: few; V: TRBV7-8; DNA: TGTGCCAGCAGCTTAGGATCTCTCTCAGAGACCCAGTACTTC; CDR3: CASSLGSLSETQYF